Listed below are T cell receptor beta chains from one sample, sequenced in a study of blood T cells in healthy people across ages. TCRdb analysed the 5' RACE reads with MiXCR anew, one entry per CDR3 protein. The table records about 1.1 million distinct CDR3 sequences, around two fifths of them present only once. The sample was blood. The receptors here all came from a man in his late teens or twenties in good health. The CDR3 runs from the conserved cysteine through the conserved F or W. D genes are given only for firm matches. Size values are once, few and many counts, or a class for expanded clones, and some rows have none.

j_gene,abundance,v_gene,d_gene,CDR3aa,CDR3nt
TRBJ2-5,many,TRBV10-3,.,CAIMRDKETQYF,TGTGCCATCATGAGGGATAAAGAGACCCAGTACTTC
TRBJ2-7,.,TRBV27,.,CASSLSGLGGQYF,TGTGCCAGCAGTTTATCGGGGTTGGGGGGGCAGTACTTC
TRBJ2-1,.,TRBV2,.,CASEGSNEQFF,TGTGCCAGCGAAGGTTCAAATGAGCAGTTCTTC
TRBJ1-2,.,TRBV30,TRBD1,CAWSFTGQGGGGYTF,TGTGCCTGGAGCTTTACGGGACAGGGGGGAGGAGGCTACACCTTC
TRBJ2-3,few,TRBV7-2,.,CASSLNGLADTQYF,TGTGCCAGCAGCTTAAACGGGTTGGCAGATACGCAGTATTTT
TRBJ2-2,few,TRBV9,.,CASSVDDRYTGELFF,TGTGCCAGCAGCGTGGATGACAGATACACCGGGGAGCTGTTTTTT
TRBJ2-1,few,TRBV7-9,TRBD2,CASSSSGAEQFF,TGTGCCAGCAGCTCTAGCGGGGCGGAGCAGTTCTTC
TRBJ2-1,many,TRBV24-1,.,CATSDPSRTGSNHYNEQFF,TGTGCCACCAGTGATCCAAGCCGCACTGGCTCGAACCACTACAATGAGCAGTTCTTC
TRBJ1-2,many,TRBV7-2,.,CASSLRGGTNYGYTF,TGTGCCAGCAGCTTAAGGGGCGGGACTAACTATGGCTACACCTTC
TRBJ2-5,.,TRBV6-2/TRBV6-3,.,CASSASGKSVETQYF,TGTGCCAGCAGTGCCTCCGGGAAGAGTGTAGAGACCCAGTACTTC
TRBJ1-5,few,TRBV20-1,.,CSASHEWPQHF,TGCAGTGCTAGCCACGAGTGGCCCCAGCATTTT
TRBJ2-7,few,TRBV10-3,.,CAISESINYEQYF,TGTGCCATCAGTGAGTCGATCAACTACGAGCAGTACTTC
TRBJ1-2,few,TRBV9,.,CASSVALGDPTNYGYTF,TGTGCCAGCAGCGTAGCTTTGGGTGATCCGACTAACTATGGCTACACCTTC
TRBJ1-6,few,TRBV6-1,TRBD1,CASRPGQGLSPLHF,TGTGCCAGCAGACCCGGACAGGGGCTATCACCCCTCCACTTT
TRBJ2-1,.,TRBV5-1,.,CASSLEVDNEQFF,TGCGCCAGCAGCTTGGAGGTAGACAATGAGCAGTTCTTC
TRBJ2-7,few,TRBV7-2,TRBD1,CASSLLWQGAYEQYF,TGTGCCAGCAGCTTATTATGGCAGGGGGCCTACGAGCAGTACTTC
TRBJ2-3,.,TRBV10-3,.,CAISEGLGGDYTDTQYF,TGTGCCATCAGTGAAGGGTTAGGGGGGGACTACACAGATACGCAGTATTTT
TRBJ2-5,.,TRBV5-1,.,CACSLSSDGGLGRNNNEQYF,TGCGCCTGCAGCTTGTCCTCTGACGGAGGATTGGGGAGGAATAACAATGAGCAGTACTTC
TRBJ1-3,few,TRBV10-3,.,CATLNSASWDTIYF,TGTGCCACCCTTAACTCGGCCTCGTGGGACACCATATATTTT
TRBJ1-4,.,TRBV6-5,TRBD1,CASSYSKGQGARRDEKLFF,TGTGCCAGCAGTTACTCGAAGGGACAGGGGGCCCGGCGTGATGAAAAACTGTTTTTT
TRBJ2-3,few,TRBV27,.,CASRTEVGVSTDTQYF,TGTGCCAGCAGGACCGAAGTGGGAGTGAGCACAGATACGCAGTATTTT
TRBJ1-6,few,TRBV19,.,CASSPRGASIPYSPLHF,TGTGCCAGTAGTCCCCGTGGGGCATCCATCCCCTATTCACCCCTCCACTTT
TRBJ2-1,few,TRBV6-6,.,CATKRQDSYNEQFF,TGTGCCACCAAAAGACAGGATTCCTACAATGAGCAGTTCTTC
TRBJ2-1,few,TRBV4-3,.,CASSQSRFSLYNEQFF,TGCGCCAGCAGCCAGTCGCGATTTTCCCTATACAATGAGCAGTTCTTC
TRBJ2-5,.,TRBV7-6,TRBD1,CASSLEGTEKETQYF,TGTGCCAGCAGCTTAGAGGGGACAGAAAAAGAGACCCAGTACTTC
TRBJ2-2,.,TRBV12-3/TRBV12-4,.,CASTPMGTINTGELFF,TGTGCCAGCACCCCTATGGGGACAATCAACACCGGGGAGCTGTTTTTT
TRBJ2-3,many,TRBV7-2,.,CASSHRTGSGKDTQYF,TGTGCCAGCAGCCACAGAACAGGGAGTGGAAAAGATACGCAGTATTTT
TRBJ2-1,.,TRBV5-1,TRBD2,CASKAGDNEQFF,TGCGCCTCCAAAGCGGGGGACAATGAGCAGTTCTTC
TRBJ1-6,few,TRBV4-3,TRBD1,CASSQGKGANSPLHF,TGCGCCAGCAGCCAAGGAAAGGGGGCTAATTCACCCCTCCACTTT
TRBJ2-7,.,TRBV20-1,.,CSATTGSYEQYF,TGCAGTGCTACGACAGGATCCTACGAGCAGTACTTC
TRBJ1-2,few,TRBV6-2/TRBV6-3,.,CASSRDGIYYGYTF,TGTGCCAGCAGTCGGGACGGAATCTACTATGGCTACACCTTC
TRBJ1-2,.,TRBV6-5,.,CASSRSGAGGYTF,TGTGCCAGCTCCCGATCAGGGGCGGGTGGCTACACCTTC
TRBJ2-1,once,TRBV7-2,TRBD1,CASSARTGAGNEQFF,TGTGCCAGCAGCGCGAGGACAGGGGCGGGCAATGAGCAGTTCTTC
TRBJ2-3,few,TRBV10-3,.,CAISGRDTSTDTQYF,TGTGCCATCAGTGGACGGGACACTAGCACAGATACGCAGTATTTT
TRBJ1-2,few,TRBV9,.,CASSGITVDRSLSYGYTF,TGTGCCAGCAGTGGAATAACGGTCGACAGATCGCTTTCCTATGGCTACACCTTC